The next 19 T cell receptor beta chains were all read from a single sample in a study of T cells after yellow fever vaccination. TCRdb re-called the 5' RACE reads with MiXCR, one entry per CDR3 protein. The data show 300,000 to 450,000 distinct CDR3 sequences, 6.2% seen once. This material consisted of PBMCs, taken 5 days after the yellow fever booster vaccination. The receptors originated from a man younger than 40 who received the YFV17D yellow fever vaccine.

The V call is TRBV20-1, the J call TRBJ2-1, with TRBD2 matching over 10 bases. CDR3 size: 16 residues. Germline V gene sequence: CDR1 DFQATT, CDR2 SNEGSKA (reference sequence). V lost 2 bases to trimming and J lost 7 bases; unmatched junction nucleotides: 11. The CDR3 sequence is CSARWAAGGLMNEQFF. CDR3 sequence (DNA): TGCAGTGCTAGATGGGCAGCGGGAGGGCTGATGAATGAGCAGTTCTTC.

This clonotype occurred a few times. This sequence joins TRBV7-9 and TRBJ2-7; 7 nucleotides agree with TRBD1. The CDR3 loop spans 14 amino acids. V trimming: 5 bases; J trimming: 3 bases; junction bases outside the gene matches: 7. Looked up from germline, CDR1 is SEHNR and CDR2 is FQNEAQ (reference sequence). This CDR3 reads CASSPLGQSYEQYF. CDR3 nucleotide sequence: TGTGCCAGCAGCCCCCTGGGACAGAGCTACGAGCAGTACTTC. The variable domain in full, with the rest retrieved from reference TRBV7-9 and TRBJ2-7, is DTGVSQNPRHKITKRGQNVTFRCDPISEHNRLYWYRQTLGQGPEFLTYFQNEAQLEKSRLLSDRFSAERPKGSFSTLEIQRTEQGDSAMYLCASSPLGQSYEQYFGPGTRLTVT.

This clonotype came up once. Compared with germline, one end of the junction differs, possibly owing to a read error. The chain couples TRBV6-5 to TRBJ2-2; tentatively, D is TRBD1 (6 bases). This CDR3 contains 16 residues. The V gene's germline CDR1 is MNHEY and CDR2 SVGAGI. Here the CDR3 reads CASSYRGTPNTGEQFF. The CDR3 DNA follows: TGTGCCAGCAGTTACCGAGGGACACCGAACACCGGGGAGCAGTTTTTT.

This clonotype was seen repeatedly, ten times or more. The chain couples TRBV4-3 to TRBJ2-3, with TRBD2 identical over 9 bases. In germline, CDR1 is LGHNA, CDR2 YSLEER. This CDR3 has 16 amino acids. Germline trimming cut 1 base from V and 3 bases from J; bases unmatched to any gene: 5. CDR3 sequence: CASSQVGGRGTDTQYF. The CDR3 nucleotides are TGCGCCAGCAGCCAAGTCGGCGGGAGGGGAACAGATACGCAGTATTTT.

At least ten counts were recorded for this clonotype. This chain connects TRBV9 to TRBJ2-1; D tentatively reads TRBD1 or TRBD2 (5 bases each). The V end lost 0 bases, the J end lost 9 bases, and 16 bases lay between the germline ends. The CDR3 contains 15 residues. From germline, CDR1 is SGDLS and CDR2 YYNGEE. The CDR3: CASSVDPGTAGEQFF. The CDR3 nucleotides read TGTGCCAGCAGCGTAGATCCGGGGACCGCCGGTGAGCAGTTCTTC.

The V call is TRBV28, the J call TRBJ1-1; TRBD1 agrees at 9 bases. J was trimmed by 4 bases and V by 6 bases; bases with no gene match: 6. Germline V CDR1 and CDR2: MDHEN, SYDVKM. The length of the CDR3 is 14 residues. The CDR3 sequence is CASRRQGGSTEAFF. The CDR3 DNA sequence: TGTGCCAGCAGGCGACAGGGGGGGAGCACTGAAGCTTTCTTT.

The chain employs TRBV5-1 and TRBJ2-7, with TRBD1 matching 9 bases. J gave up 2 bases and V 4 bases, and 13 bases lay outside the gene matches. Germline CDR1 reads SGHRS; CDR2 reads YFSETQ. The CDR3 contains 17 residues. The DNA of the CDR3 is TGCGCCAGCAGCCTGGCCCCAACAGGGGGCGATCCCTACGAGCAGTACTTC. It yields the protein CASSLAPTGGDPYEQYF.

Many counts were recorded for this clonotype. V is TRBV10-3 and J is TRBJ2-3, with 9 nucleotides matching TRBD2. CDR1 is ENHRY, CDR2 SYGVKD, per germline. The V gene end was trimmed by 10 bases and the J gene end by 4 bases; junction bases not matched to a gene: 21. The length of the CDR3 is 18 residues. In DNA, the CDR3 is TGTGCCACCCGGGACGATGGTAGCGGGGGTGGGGGGTCAGATACGCAGTATTTT. Translated, it gives CATRDDGSGGGGSDTQYF.

This clonotype was seen a few times. The J gene is TRBJ1-2, the V gene TRBV15; D is undetermined. The germline V gene encodes CDR1 LNHNV and CDR2 YYDKDF (reference sequence). Trimming removed 3 bases from V and 2 bases from J, with 16 bases in between. The CDR3 totals 16 residues. This CDR3 is CATSRASTARNYGYTF. The CDR3 DNA follows: TGTGCCACCAGCAGGGCATCGACTGCAAGAAACTATGGCTACACCTTC.

In this sample, this clonotype turned up many times. V usage is TRBV7-2 and J usage is TRBJ2-7, with no clear D. This CDR3 has 12 amino acids. V lost 6 bases to trimming and J lost 5 bases, with 11 bases between them. The germline V gene has CDR1 SGHTA and CDR2 FQGNSA. The CDR3 bases are TGTGCCAGCAGTCACGCCTCTGACGAGCAGTACTTC. The encoded protein is CASSHASDEQYF.

This clonotype has only a few counts. The rearrangement links TRBV5-5 to TRBJ1-2; D may be TRBD1 (5 bases). Germline V lookup: CDR1 SGHKS, CDR2 YYEKEE (reference sequence). V lost 4 bases and J lost 8, with 24 bases in between. The CDR3 consists of 16 residues. The CDR3 DNA sequence: TGTGCCAGCAGCCTTAACGGGGGGAAACCCGGCGGGGGCTACACCTTC. Amino acids: CASSLNGGKPGGGYTF. Full variable domain (outside the CDR3, taken from reference TRBV5-5 and TRBJ1-2): DAGVTQSPTHLIKTRGQQVTLRCSPISGHKSVSWYQQVLGQGPQFIFQYYEKEERGRGNFPDRFSARQFPNYSSELNVNALLLGDSALYLCASSLNGGKPGGGYTFGSGTRLTVV.

The chain is built from TRBV6-2 or TRBV6-3 and TRBJ2-7; D is ambiguous. This CDR3 has 13 amino acids. With 6 bases removed from V and 3 bases from J, the gap between germline ends came to 12 bases. Germline V gives CDR1 MNHEY, CDR2 SVGEGT. The CDR3 region is CASSPIPSYEQYF. CDR3 DNA sequence: TGTGCCAGCAGCCCCATCCCCAGCTACGAGCAGTACTTC.

The V call is TRBV27, the J call TRBJ2-2, with TRBD1 identical over 8 bases. CDR3 length: 15 residues. The germline gives CDR1 MNHEY, CDR2 SMNVEV (reference sequence). The J segment lost 5 bases and the V segment lost 6 bases, leaving 8 bases of the junction unmatched. The CDR3 DNA sequence: TGTGCCAGCAGGGCGGGACAGGTTGAAACCGGGGAGCTGTTTTTT. It encodes CASRAGQVETGELFF.

The table lists this clonotype with a few counts. The J gene is TRBJ1-3, the V gene TRBV7-2; perhaps TRBD1 as D (6 bases). The CDR3 runs 15 residues. V was shortened by 5 bases and J by 0 bases, with 11 bases between the two germline ends. Germline loops: CDR1 SGHTA, CDR2 FQGNSA. CDR3 nucleotide sequence: TGTGCCAGCAGCACACAGGGTTCCTCTGGAAACACCATATATTTT. This gives the protein CASSTQGSSGNTIYF.

The V gene is TRBV29-1, the J gene TRBJ2-1; tentatively, D is TRBD2 (5 bases). The CDR3 runs to 12 residues. Trimming left V 7 bases short and J 3 bases short, with 10 bases between. Germline V gives CDR1 SQVTM, CDR2 ANQGSEA. The CDR3 DNA reads TGCAGCGGGAGTACTAGCTACAATGAGCAGTTCTTC. Translating gives CSGSTSYNEQFF.

The CDR3 sequence: CASSLRSAQETQYF. DNA of the CDR3: TGTGCCAGCAGTTTAAGGTCGGCCCAAGAGACCCAGTACTTC. The J gene is TRBJ2-5, the V gene TRBV27; D remains unclear. The germline V gene encodes CDR1 MNHEY and CDR2 SMNVEV (reference sequence). This CDR3 comprises 14 residues. V lost 2 bases and J lost 1, with 8 bases in between.

This clonotype was recorded a few times. The J gene is TRBJ2-5, the V gene TRBV5-5, with D uncertain. V was clipped by 3 bases and J by 5 bases, with 8 bases between them. CDR3 size: 12 residues. The germline V gene has CDR1 SGHKS and CDR2 YYEKEE (reference sequence). As DNA, the CDR3 is TGTGCCAGCAGCTCGGATACGGAGACCCAGTACTTC. Translating gives CASSSDTETQYF.

This clonotype showed up just a few times. The chain employs TRBV5-1 and TRBJ1-3; D is unclear. V shed 0 bases and J shed 4 bases, with 17 bases lying between them. CDR1 SGHRS and CDR2 YFSETQ come from the germline V gene. The CDR3 spans 17 residues. This chain's CDR3 is CASSLGGAGVTGNTIYF. CDR3 nucleotide sequence: TGCGCCAGCAGCTTGGGGGGTGCAGGCGTGACAGGAAACACCATATATTTT.

CDR3 in amino acids: CANGNQGASEQFF. The DNA of the CDR3 is TGTGCCAATGGAAACCAGGGGGCTAGTGAGCAGTTCTTC. This sequence joins TRBV5-4 and TRBJ2-1, with 8 nucleotides matching TRBD1. Germline V gives CDR1 SGHNT, CDR2 YYREEE (reference sequence). Trimming took 9 bases from V and 9 from J; bases not matched to a gene: 11. CDR3 length: 13 amino acids.